The T cell receptor beta chain described here comes from a study of monozygotic twins with inflammatory bowel disease. Germline V gene data show CDR1 as GTSNPN and CDR2 as SVGIG (reference sequence). CDR3 length equals 13 residues. TCRdb reworked the 5' RACE reads into one entry per CDR3 protein, no DNA. In all, the sample yields some 440,000 distinct CDR3 sequences. The chain employs TRBV30 and TRBJ1-1. What was sequenced was blood. This TCR came from a human donor with ulcerative colitis or Crohn's disease, or a healthy co-twin of an affected twin (not recorded which). The chain's CDR3 is CAWSVSRNTEAFF.